The 2 T cell receptor beta chains in this list originate from one sample, sequenced in a study of cytomegalovirus exposure and HLA in healthy donors. Measured with immunoSEQ multiplex PCR; TCRdb has only the in-frame clones, and not every one. This table has roughly 130,000 clones, 85% to 90% appearing once. Sequences were obtained from PBMCs. Every receptor here comes from a man between 18 and 29 years old in good health and CMV-seronegative.

The chain links TRBV15 to TRBJ2-1; tentatively, D is TRBD2 (5 bases). This CDR3 has 15 residues. V lost 3 bases to trimming and J lost 1 base, with 10 bases between them. Germline lookup yields CDR1 LNHNV and CDR2 YYDKDF (reference sequence). CDR3 region: CATSRRASSYNEQFF. The CDR3 nucleotides are TGTGCCACCAGCAGGCGGGCTAGTTCCTACAATGAGCAGTTCTTC.

The V and J genes are TRBV13 and TRBJ2-7; 7 bases agree with TRBD1. This CDR3 has 16 residues. Looked up from germline, CDR1 is PRHDT and CDR2 is FYEKMQ (reference sequence). After removal of 2 bases from V and 2 bases from J, the junction contained 9 bases not matched to a gene. The CDR3 sequence: CASSLNRVTGAYEQYF. The DNA for the CDR3 is TGTGCCAGCAGCTTAAATAGGGTAACAGGGGCCTACGAGCAGTACTTC.